Listed below are T cell receptor beta chains from one sample, sequenced in a study of control samples from healthy donors and cancer patients. Clones were sequenced by immunoSEQ multiplex PCR, and TCRdb holds only the in-frame ones, with some missing. This repertoire shows fewer than 200,000 clones, 96% found once; its top ten account for approximately 1%. The sample consisted of blood. Source of these receptors: a woman in her thirties in good health. CDR3s include the opening cysteine and the closing phenylalanine or tryptophan. A D gene is named only where the DNA matches it firmly. The size field is filled for only some rows; it gives once, few, many or a size class.

clone size	V gene	D gene	J gene	CDR3 protein	CDR3 DNA
NA	TRBV11-2	NA	TRBJ1-1	CASSLALQVEGITEAFF	TGTGCCAGCAGCTTAGCCCTCCAGGTAGAAGGGATCACTGAAGCTTTCTTT
few	TRBV30	NA	TRBJ2-6	CAWSVTGYGANVLTF	TGTGCCTGGAGTGTAACAGGGTATGGGGCCAACGTCCTGACTTTC
once	TRBV27	TRBD1	TRBJ2-7	CASSWGQGPYEQYF	TGTGCCAGCAGTTGGGGACAGGGCCCCTACGAGCAGTACTTC
NA	TRBV5-1	NA	TRBJ1-4	CASSRGGREVEKLFF	TGCGCCAGCAGCCGGGGAGGCAGGGAGGTTGAAAAACTGTTTTTT
NA	TRBV7-9	TRBD1	TRBJ2-7	CASSVTGTGFYEQYF	TGTGCCAGCAGCGTAACCGGGACAGGGTTCTACGAGCAGTACTTC
NA	TRBV5-1	TRBD1	TRBJ2-3	CASSSGQGLGTDTQYF	TGCGCCAGCAGCTCAGGACAGGGGCTCGGCACAGATACGCAGTATTTT
NA	TRBV10-3	NA	TRBJ1-2	CAISDQALGYGYTF	TGTGCCATCAGTGACCAGGCATTGGGCTATGGCTACACCTTC
once	TRBV6-5	NA	TRBJ2-5	CASTGAETQYF	TGTGCCAGCACAGGGGCAGAGACCCAGTACTTC
once	TRBV6-5	NA	TRBJ1-1	CASSRREDTEAFF	TGTGCCAGCAGTCGCAGGGAGGACACTGAAGCTTTCTTT
NA	TRBV7-9	NA	TRBJ1-2	CASSSGSKGGYTF	TGTGCCAGCAGCTCAGGGTCCAAGGGTGGCTACACCTTC
NA	TRBV19	TRBD1	TRBJ2-6	CASRGAGGRSGANVLTF	TGTGCCAGTAGGGGGGCAGGGGGCCGCTCTGGGGCCAACGTCCTGACTTTC
NA	TRBV5-4	TRBD2	TRBJ2-7	CASSSNRTSGTRSYEQYF	TGTGCCAGCAGCTCGAATAGGACTAGCGGGACTCGGTCCTACGAGCAGTACTTC
NA	TRBV13	NA	TRBJ1-5	CASSTRTGNQPQHF	TGTGCCAGCAGCACCCGAACGGGCAATCAGCCCCAGCATTTT
NA	TRBV19	TRBD2	TRBJ2-1	CASSPARQRGSNEQFF	TGTGCCAGTAGCCCCGCGCGTCAGCGGGGATCAAATGAGCAGTTCTTC
NA	TRBV10-3	NA	TRBJ1-1	CAISGRGTEAFF	TGTGCCATCAGTGGCAGGGGTACTGAAGCTTTCTTT
NA	TRBV6-6	NA	TRBJ2-7	CASSYGQVTYEQYF	TGTGCCAGCAGTTACGGTCAGGTAACCTACGAGCAGTACTTC
NA	TRBV5-4	NA	TRBJ2-2	CASSQRVWGNTGELFF	TGTGCCAGCAGCCAACGAGTCTGGGGAAACACCGGGGAGCTGTTTTTT
NA	TRBV30	NA	TRBJ1-6	CAWSRGNNSPLHF	TGTGCCTGGAGTAGGGGGAATAATTCACCCCTCCACTTT
NA	TRBV27	NA	TRBJ2-3	CASTPARGLADTQYF	TGTGCCAGCACCCCTGCGCGGGGGCTGGCAGATACGCAGTATTTT
NA	TRBV6-6	NA	TRBJ1-2	CASTYSYGYTF	TGTGCCAGCACATACTCCTATGGCTACACCTTC
NA	TRBV1	NA	TRBJ2-5	CTSSQDREAYLQVETQYF	TGCACCAGCAGCCAAGATAGAGAGGCATACCTTCAGGTAGAGACCCAGTACTTC
NA	TRBV28	NA	TRBJ1-2	CASSLFGTTYGYTF	TGTGCCAGCAGTTTATTTGGAACAACCTATGGCTACACCTTC
NA	TRBV12-5	TRBD1	TRBJ1-2	CASGYHRGRLYGYTF	TGTGCTAGTGGCTATCACAGGGGGCGCCTCTATGGCTACACCTTC
once	TRBV24-1	TRBD2	TRBJ2-1	CATSDPRLAAEQFF	TGTGCCACCAGTGACCCCAGACTAGCGGCTGAGCAGTTCTTC
once	TRBV21-1	NA	TRBJ1-5	CASSKVGGGGQPQHF	TGTGCCAGCAGCAAAGTTGGTGGAGGAGGTCAGCCCCAGCATTTT
NA	TRBV6-5	TRBD1	TRBJ1-5	CASSYNRGSNQPQHF	TGTGCCAGCAGTTACAACAGGGGTAGCAATCAGCCCCAGCATTTT
NA	TRBV5-4	NA	TRBJ1-6	CASSLRHSYNSPLHF	TGTGCCAGCAGCCTTCGACACTCCTATAATTCACCCCTCCACTTT
NA	TRBV7-2	TRBD2	TRBJ2-5	CASSLAREAGVQETQYF	TGTGCCAGCAGCTTAGCGCGGGAAGCGGGGGTCCAAGAGACCCAGTACTTC
NA	TRBV6-5	NA	TRBJ1-1	CASSYLSQGGTEAFF	TGTGCCAGCAGTTACCTCTCCCAGGGAGGTACTGAAGCTTTCTTT
NA	TRBV5-1	NA	TRBJ1-4	CASSFRGGPLATNEKLFF	TGCGCCAGCAGCTTTCGTGGGGGTCCGCTTGCAACTAATGAAAAACTGTTTTTT
NA	TRBV3-1/TRBV3-2	TRBD1	TRBJ1-1	CASSSSGTGNTEAFF	TGTGCCAGCAGCAGCTCCGGGACAGGCAACACTGAAGCTTTCTTT
NA	TRBV3-1/TRBV3-2	NA	TRBJ1-2	CASSYRENYGYTF	TGTGCCAGCAGTTACAGGGAAAACTATGGCTACACCTTC
NA	TRBV6-5	NA	TRBJ1-1	CASTWDTSNTEAFF	TGTGCCAGCACCTGGGACACCTCGAACACTGAAGCTTTCTTT
once	TRBV28	TRBD1	TRBJ1-1	CASSRDSLRIEAFF	TGTGCCAGCAGCCGGGACAGTCTTAGGATCGAAGCTTTCTTT
NA	TRBV6-5	NA	TRBJ1-1	CASSLYMSDTEAFF	TGTGCCAGCAGCCTATATATGTCCGACACTGAAGCTTTCTTT
NA	TRBV2	TRBD1	TRBJ1-4	CASVDIGQGLEKLFF	TGTGCCAGCGTTGACATCGGACAGGGATTGGAAAAACTGTTTTTT
NA	TRBV2	NA	TRBJ2-7	CASSEQQGNYEQYF	TGTGCCAGCAGTGAACAACAGGGTAACTACGAGCAGTACTTC
NA	TRBV9	TRBD1	TRBJ1-1	CASSSTGGEAFF	TGTGCCAGCAGCAGTACAGGGGGGGAAGCTTTCTTT
NA	TRBV5-5	NA	TRBJ1-5	CASSLEGSQPQHF	TGTGCCAGCAGCTTGGAAGGGAGTCAGCCCCAGCATTTT
NA	TRBV9	NA	TRBJ1-5	CASSPSGRQPQHF	TGTGCCAGCAGCCCTTCGGGGCGGCAGCCCCAGCATTTT
NA	TRBV7-9	TRBD1	TRBJ2-3	CASSRGQGALEQSDTQYF	TGTGCCAGCAGCCGGGGACAGGGGGCCCTTGAGCAGTCAGATACGCAGTATTTT
NA	TRBV5-1	TRBD2	TRBJ2-3	CASSSGLANPTDTQYF	TGCGCCAGCAGCTCTGGACTAGCGAACCCCACAGATACGCAGTATTTT
NA	TRBV1	NA	TRBJ2-2	CTSSPKPGELFF	TGCACCAGCAGCCCAAAACCCGGGGAGCTGTTTTTT
NA	TRBV7-2	NA	TRBJ1-5	CASSLGRVRPQHF	TGTGCCAGCAGCTTAGGCAGGGTCAGGCCCCAGCATTTT
NA	TRBV6-5	TRBD2	TRBJ2-1	CASRSTSGRGGEQFF	TGTGCCAGCCGATCTACTAGCGGGAGGGGGGGTGAGCAGTTCTTC
NA	TRBV11-2	TRBD2	TRBJ2-2	CASSLEGLETGELFF	TGTGCCAGCAGCTTAGAGGGACTAGAGACCGGGGAGCTGTTTTTT
NA	TRBV28	TRBD1	TRBJ1-5	CASSYRTGAIRNQPQHF	TGTGCCAGCAGCTATCGGACAGGGGCCATCCGGAATCAGCCCCAGCATTTT
few	TRBV4-2	NA	TRBJ2-5	CASSQAPQGGGETQYF	TGTGCCAGCAGCCAAGCCCCGCAGGGGGGTGGGGAGACCCAGTACTTC
few	TRBV6-4	NA	TRBJ2-3	CASSDRASTDTQYF	TGTGCCAGCAGTGACAGGGCTAGCACAGATACGCAGTATTTT
NA	TRBV4-1	NA	TRBJ2-2	CASSQRQELNTGELFF	TGCGCCAGCAGCCAAAGACAGGAGCTGAACACCGGGGAGCTGTTTTTT
NA	TRBV19	NA	TRBJ1-1	CASSMSGPTMNTEAFF	TGTGCCAGTAGTATGTCAGGGCCAACGATGAACACTGAAGCTTTCTTT
NA	TRBV28	NA	TRBJ2-7	CASKKFFGTETYEQYF	TGTGCCAGCAAGAAGTTTTTCGGGACGGAGACCTACGAGCAGTACTTC
NA	TRBV2	NA	TRBJ2-3	CATRDRTDTQYF	TGTGCCACCCGGGACCGCACAGATACGCAGTATTTT
NA	TRBV9	TRBD2	TRBJ2-2	CASSPSGAGGHGELFF	TGTGCCAGCAGCCCCTCTGGGGCGGGGGGGCACGGGGAGCTGTTTTTT
NA	TRBV4-2	NA	TRBJ2-7	CASSQEEGAIGYEQYF	TGTGCCAGCAGCCAAGAGGAGGGGGCGATAGGTTACGAGCAGTACTTC